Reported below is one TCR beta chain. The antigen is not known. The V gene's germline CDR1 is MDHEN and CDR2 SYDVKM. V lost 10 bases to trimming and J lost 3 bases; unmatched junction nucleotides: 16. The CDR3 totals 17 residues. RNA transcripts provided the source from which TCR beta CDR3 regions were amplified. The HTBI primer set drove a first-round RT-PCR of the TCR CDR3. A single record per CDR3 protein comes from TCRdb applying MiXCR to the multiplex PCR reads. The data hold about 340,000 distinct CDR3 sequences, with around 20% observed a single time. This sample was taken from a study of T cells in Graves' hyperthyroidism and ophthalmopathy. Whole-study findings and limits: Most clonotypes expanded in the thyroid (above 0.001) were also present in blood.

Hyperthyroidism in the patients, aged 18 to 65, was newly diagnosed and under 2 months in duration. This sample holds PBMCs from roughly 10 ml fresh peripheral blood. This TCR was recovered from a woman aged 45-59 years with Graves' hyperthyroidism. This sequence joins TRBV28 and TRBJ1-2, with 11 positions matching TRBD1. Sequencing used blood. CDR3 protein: CAISGRTGGSLYYGYTF. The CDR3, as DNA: TGTGCCATCTCGGGCCGGACAGGGGGCTCTTTGTACTATGGCTACACCTTC.